These 28 T cell receptor beta chains were sequenced from one sample in a study of regulatory T cells in long-lasting Graves disease. CDR3-region Arm-PCR and iRepertoire HTBI primers produced the TCR beta libraries. Each CDR3 protein gets one entry after TCRdb re-called the multiplex PCR reads with MiXCR. The data show about 620,000 distinct CDR3 sequences, with roughly 15% seen just once and roughly 18% held by the top ten. Time point indicated: newly diagnosed GD, antithyroid drugs for less than 3 months. After RNA was extracted from PBMCs, the TCR library was made from it. This sample was shared with a second study, whose subject was T cells in Graves' hyperthyroidism and ophthalmopathy.

This specimen consisted of peripheral blood mononuclear cells (PBMCs), obtained at new diagnosis, from a patient treated with antithyroid drugs. The receptors derive from a woman in her twenties or thirties with Graves disease.

This clonotype was detected many times. The chain uses TRBV12-5 and TRBJ2-1, with 11 bases identical to TRBD2. V was pared by 2 bases and J by 8 bases, with 14 bases of the junction left unmatched. Germline V lookup: CDR1 LGHNT, CDR2 FRNRAP. The CDR3 consists of 18 residues. The CDR3 nucleotides are TGTGCTAGTGGTTTGTCTACCTCTCTACTAGCGGGAGAGGATGAGCAGTTCTTC. Protein product: CASGLSTSLLAGEDEQFF.

In this sample, this clonotype turned up a few times. The V and J genes are TRBV29-1 and TRBJ2-2; TRBD2 agrees at 8 bases. With V trimmed by 2 bases and J by 5 bases, 4 bases remained unmatched. Germline lookup yields CDR1 SQVTM and CDR2 ANQGSEA. This CDR3 spans 14 amino acids. The CDR3, as DNA: TGCAGCGTTGAAAGCGGGAGTAATACCGGGGAGCTGTTTTTT. Translated, it gives CSVESGSNTGELFF.

This clonotype came up a few times. The rearrangement links TRBV13 to TRBJ2-3, with TRBD2 matching over 7 bases. This CDR3 is built from 16 residues. The germline CDR1 and CDR2 sequences are PRHDT and FYEKMQ (reference sequence). The V and J ends lost 0 bases and 0 bases, in that order; junction bases with no gene match: 3. The DNA for the CDR3 is TGTGCCAGCAGCTTAGGACTAGCGTCGAGCACAGATACGCAGTATTTT. Protein product: CASSLGLASSTDTQYF.

This rearrangement joins TRBV20-1 to TRBJ2-7; D is unclear. Germline CDR1 DFQATT, CDR2 SNEGSKA (reference sequence). Trimming left V 7 bases short and J 4 bases short, with 17 bases between. CDR3 size: 13 residues. CDR3: CSVVGTPTYEQYF. The CDR3 nucleotides are TGCAGTGTTGTCGGTACACCCACTTACGAGCAGTACTTC.

This clonotype was picked up a small number of times. This chain uses TRBV20-1 with TRBJ2-5, with D unclear. This CDR3 spans 13 amino acids. Germline CDR1 is DFQATT and CDR2 is SNEGSKA (reference sequence). Trimming took 6 bases from V and 3 from J, leaving 14 bases between them. The CDR3 region has the DNA TGCAGTGCCCTAGAAATAAATGAAGAGACCCAGTACTTC. It translates to CSALEINEETQYF.

The V and J genes are TRBV30 and TRBJ1-2; 10 nucleotides match TRBD1. This CDR3 is 16 amino acids long. From germline, CDR1 is GTSNPN and CDR2 SVGIG (reference sequence). V lost 3 bases to trimming and J lost 4 bases; unmatched junction nucleotides: 11. CDR3 sequence: CAWRLTGTGAAYGYTF. DNA of the CDR3: TGTGCCTGGAGGCTCACCGGGACAGGGGCCGCCTATGGCTACACCTTC. Using reference TRBV30 and TRBJ1-2 for the parts outside the CDR3, the full variable domain is SQTIHQWPATLVQPVGSPLSLECTVEGTSNPNLYWYRQAAGRGLQLLFYSVGIGQISSEVPQNLSASRPQDRQFILSSKKLLLSDSGFYLCAWRLTGTGAAYGYTFGSGTRLTVV.

This clonotype was found a few times. The chain uses TRBV18 and TRBJ1-6; 9 nucleotides agree with TRBD1. The CDR3 loop spans 14 amino acids. Germline CDR1 KGHSH, CDR2 LQKENI. V was pared by 2 bases and J by 7 bases, with 0 bases of the junction left unmatched. This CDR3 reads CASSPGTGNSPLHF. As DNA, the CDR3 is TGTGCCAGCTCACCAGGGACAGGGAATTCACCCCTCCACTTT.

This clonotype appeared many times. V usage is TRBV10-3 and J usage is TRBJ1-5; tentatively, D is TRBD1 (5 bases). This CDR3 is built from 12 residues. V lost 4 bases and J 7 bases, leaving 8 bases between the germline ends. Germline-derived CDR1 and CDR2 are ENHRY and SYGVKD. DNA of the CDR3: TGTGCCATCAGTGCAGACAGCCAGCCCCAGCATTTT. Its translation is CAISADSQPQHF.

This clonotype has a count of ten or more. This chain joins TRBV12-3 or TRBV12-4 and TRBJ2-2, with TRBD2 identical over 9 bases. The CDR3 runs 15 residues. Trimming cost V 5 bases and J 2 bases; bases outside gene matches: 3. CDR3 DNA sequence: TGTGCCAGCAGTCCACTAGCGGGTAACACCGGGGAGCTGTTTTTT. It codes for CASSPLAGNTGELFF.

The chain employs TRBV6-1 and TRBJ1-4; D unclear. The germline gives CDR1 MNHNS, CDR2 SASEGT. Trimming shortened V by 5 bases and J by 7 bases, and 14 bases separated the two germline ends. CDR3 length: 14 amino acids. CDR3 sequence (DNA): TGTGCCAGCAGTCCGGGATCACCCAGTGAAAAACTGTTTTTT. It is translated as CASSPGSPSEKLFF.

This clonotype has a count of ten or more. The chain links TRBV6-1 to TRBJ2-2; 11 bases line up with TRBD2. Germline V gene sequence: CDR1 MNHNS, CDR2 SASEGT. With V trimmed by 6 bases and J by 2 bases, 8 bases remained unmatched. This CDR3 has 17 amino acids. The CDR3 region is CASSLGLAVINTGELFF. DNA of the CDR3: TGTGCCAGCAGCCTGGGACTAGCGGTCATAAACACCGGGGAGCTGTTTTTT.

This clonotype was seen many times. The genes are TRBV2 and TRBJ2-5; 11 bases map to TRBD2. The V gene end was trimmed by 5 bases and the J gene end by 5 bases; junction bases not matched to a gene: 10. Germline lookup yields CDR1 SNHLY and CDR2 FYNNEI. The CDR3 covers 16 residues. DNA for the CDR3: TGTGCCAGCAGTAAACTAGCGGGGGTCCGGGGGGAGACCCAGTACTTC. It is translated as CASSKLAGVRGETQYF.

For this clonotype: A much more abundant neighbour one base away suggests this may be a read error. This chain joins TRBV6-9 and TRBJ2-7, with TRBD2 identical over 8 bases. The CDR3 is 17 residues long. Germline-derived CDR1 and CDR2 are MNHGY and SVAAGI. The CDR3 sequence is CASGYSGSRAGAYEQYF. Here the CDR3 DNA reads TGTGCCAGCGGTTACTCTGGGTCCCGAGCGGGAGCCTACGAGCAGTACTTC.

This clonotype was counted many times. The chain recombines TRBV2 with TRBJ1-5; 8 bases match TRBD1. Trimming removed 7 bases from V and 1 base from J; junction bases left unmatched: 6. CDR1 and CDR2 (germline): SNHLY, FYNNEI. The length of the CDR3 is 15 residues. CDR3 amino acids: CASTRQGTSNQPQHF. The DNA of the CDR3 is TGTGCCAGCACCCGACAGGGGACGAGCAATCAGCCCCAGCATTTT.

This clonotype turned up a few times. This chain connects TRBV20-1 to TRBJ1-4, with unresolved D. The germline gives CDR1 DFQATT, CDR2 SNEGSKA (reference sequence). This CDR3 contains 14 residues. Trimming removed 1 base at V and 5 bases at J, with 11 bases between. The CDR3 spells CSARARTTNEKLFF. CDR3 in DNA: TGCAGTGCTAGAGCCAGAACTACCAATGAAAAACTGTTTTTT.

This clonotype was seen ten or more times. The chain carries TRBV5-1 and TRBJ2-5, with D perhaps matching TRBD1 (6 bases). This CDR3 comprises 15 residues. Looked up from germline, CDR1 is SGHRS and CDR2 is YFSETQ. With 4 bases removed from V and 2 bases from J, the gap between germline ends came to 15 bases. CDR3: CASSRRQTGQETQYF. The CDR3 region has the DNA TGCGCCAGCAGCCGGAGACAGACAGGACAAGAGACCCAGTACTTC.

This clonotype was counted between two and nine times. The chain is built from TRBV5-1 and TRBJ2-7; TRBD1 matches 7 bases. Germline CDR1 is SGHRS and CDR2 is YFSETQ. The CDR3 consists of 15 residues. Unmatched junction bases numbered 13, after V lost 5 bases and J lost 5 bases. CDR3 region: CASSGLRGRTNEQYF. In DNA, the CDR3 is TGCGCCAGCAGTGGTCTTAGGGGGCGAACGAACGAGCAGTACTTC.

Many counts were recorded for this clonotype. V is TRBV28 and J is TRBJ2-1; D gene unclear. This CDR3 spans 15 amino acids. Germline assignment: CDR1 MDHEN and CDR2 SYDVKM. V was cut by 4 bases and J by 6 bases, with 16 bases left in between. CDR3 sequence: CASSSFRGLGNEQFF. The CDR3 nucleotides read TGTGCCAGCAGTTCCTTTCGAGGTTTAGGCAATGAGCAGTTCTTC.

This clonotype was detected only once. Possible read error: a much larger clone is one base away. The J gene is TRBJ2-5, the V gene TRBV28; 9 bases are a match to TRBD1. CDR3 length: 15 residues. Looked up from germline, CDR1 is MDHEN and CDR2 is SYDVKM. The CDR3 sequence is CASSSDYRGPEAQYF. CDR3 nucleotide sequence: TGTGCCAGCAGTTCCGATTACAGGGGGCCAGAGGCCCAGTACTTC.

With regard to this clonotype: This may stem from a read error, because a much larger clone lies one nucleotide away. The conserved phenylalanine or tryptophan is not found at the CDR3 terminus, so this likely reflects a read error. The chain carries TRBV28 and TRBJ2-5, with 8 positions matching TRBD2. The end of the DNA aligns better with TRBJ2-1, so the J call may be wrong. Looked up from germline, CDR1 is MDHEN and CDR2 is SYDVKM. The CDR3 has 15 amino acids. DNA for the CDR3: TGTGCCAGCGGGCTTACCCCAGGACTAGCCAATGAGCAGTTCCTC. Amino acids: CASGLTPGLANEQFL.

Many counts were recorded for this clonotype. The chain links TRBV7-6 to TRBJ2-3; 8 nucleotides align to TRBD1. Trimming removed 5 bases from V and 3 bases from J; junction bases left unmatched: 7. Germline values: CDR1 SGHVS, CDR2 FNYEAQ. CDR3 length: 15 amino acids. The CDR3 protein is CASSRRQGITDTQYF. The CDR3, as DNA: TGTGCCAGCAGCCGGCGACAGGGGATTACAGATACGCAGTATTTT.

At least ten counts were recorded for this clonotype. The chain links TRBV7-9 to TRBJ2-3, with 9 bases lining up with TRBD2. The V gene's germline CDR1 is SEHNR and CDR2 FQNEAQ (reference sequence). After removal of 5 bases from V and 1 base from J, the junction contained 7 bases not matched to a gene. CDR3 size: 16 residues. The CDR3 coding sequence is TGTGCCAGCAGCCCCGGGACTAGCCTCGGCACAGATACGCAGTATTTT. Protein product: CASSPGTSLGTDTQYF.

This clonotype was picked up many times. The chain joins TRBV7-2 to TRBJ1-2; D is possibly TRBD1 (6 bases). V gave up 7 bases and J gave up 8 bases, with 11 bases separating them. The CDR3 length is 11 residues. CDR1 is SGHTA and CDR2 is FQGNSA in the germline V gene. CDR3 amino acids: CASTQQGGYTF. The CDR3 bases are TGTGCCAGCACCCAACAGGGCGGCTACACCTTC.

This clonotype was seen many times. The V and J genes are TRBV7-9 and TRBJ1-4; 7 nucleotides agree with TRBD1. The J segment lost 8 bases and the V segment lost 4 bases, leaving 13 bases of the junction unmatched. Per the germline V gene, CDR1 is SEHNR and CDR2 is FQNEAQ (reference sequence). CDR3 length: 16 amino acids. This CDR3 is CASSSGTAERREKLFF. CDR3 coding DNA: TGTGCCAGCAGCTCTGGGACAGCCGAGCGGCGGGAAAAACTGTTTTTT.

This clonotype was seen a handful of times. The chain has TRBV29-1 and TRBJ2-3; possibly TRBD1 or TRBD2 for D (5 bases each). Trimming shortened V by 6 bases and J by 4 bases, and 5 bases separated the two germline ends. Germline CDR1 reads SQVTM; CDR2 reads ANQGSEA. CDR3 length equals 10 residues. As DNA, the CDR3 is TGCAGCGTGGGACCAGATACGCAGTATTTT. Protein product: CSVGPDTQYF.

This clonotype was observed many times. This sequence joins TRBV11-2 and TRBJ2-7; D is perhaps TRBD1 (6 bases). The CDR3 is 14 amino acids. V lost 5 bases and J 3 bases, leaving 14 bases between the germline ends. The V gene's germline CDR1 is SGHAT and CDR2 FQNNGV. CDR3 amino acids: CASSPWTASYEQYF. CDR3 coding DNA: TGTGCCAGCAGCCCCTGGACAGCTAGCTACGAGCAGTACTTC. Combining the CDR3 with reference TRBV11-2 and TRBJ2-7 gives the whole variable domain EAGVAQSPRYKIIEKRQSVAFWCNPISGHATLYWYQQILGQGPKLLIQFQNNGVVDDSQLPKDRFSAERLKGVDSTLKIQPAKLEDSAVYLCASSPWTASYEQYFGPGTRLTVT.

The chain links TRBV19 to TRBJ2-1; tentative D call: TRBD2 (5 bases). This CDR3 is 11 amino acids long. V lost 8 bases to trimming and J lost 7 bases, with 9 bases between them. The germline CDR1 and CDR2 sequences are LNHDA and SQIVND (reference sequence). The CDR3 spells CASGEFNEQFF. In DNA, the CDR3 is TGTGCCAGTGGGGAGTTTAATGAGCAGTTCTTC.

This clonotype has ten or more counts. The J gene is TRBJ2-1, the V gene TRBV12-3 or TRBV12-4; TRBD1 matches at 7 bases. Trimming at V came to 6 bases and at J to 8 bases, leaving 10 bases not matched to a gene. The CDR3 sequence is 14 residues long. The CDR3 DNA reads TGTGCCAGCAGCTCTAGGGGGCTAGGCGATGAGCAGTTCTTC. Protein: CASSSRGLGDEQFF.